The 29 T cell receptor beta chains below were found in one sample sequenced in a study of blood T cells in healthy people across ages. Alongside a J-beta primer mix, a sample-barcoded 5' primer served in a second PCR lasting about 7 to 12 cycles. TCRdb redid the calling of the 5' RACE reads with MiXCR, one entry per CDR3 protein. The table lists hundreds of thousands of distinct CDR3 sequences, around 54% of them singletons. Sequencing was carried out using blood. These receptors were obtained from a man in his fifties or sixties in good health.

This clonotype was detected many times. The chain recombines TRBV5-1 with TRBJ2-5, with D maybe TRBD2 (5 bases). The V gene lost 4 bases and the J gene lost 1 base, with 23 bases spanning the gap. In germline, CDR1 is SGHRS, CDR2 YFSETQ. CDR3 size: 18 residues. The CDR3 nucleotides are TGCGCCAGCAGCGTCGCGGGCGGCTCGATCCCATTCCAAGAGACCCAGTACTTC. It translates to CASSVAGGSIPFQETQYF.

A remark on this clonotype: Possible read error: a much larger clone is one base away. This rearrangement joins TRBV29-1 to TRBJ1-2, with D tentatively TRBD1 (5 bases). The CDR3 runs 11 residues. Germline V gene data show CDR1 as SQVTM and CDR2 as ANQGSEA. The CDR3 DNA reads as TGCAGCGTGCAGGGTGACTATGCCTACACCTTC. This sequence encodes CSVQGDYAYTF.

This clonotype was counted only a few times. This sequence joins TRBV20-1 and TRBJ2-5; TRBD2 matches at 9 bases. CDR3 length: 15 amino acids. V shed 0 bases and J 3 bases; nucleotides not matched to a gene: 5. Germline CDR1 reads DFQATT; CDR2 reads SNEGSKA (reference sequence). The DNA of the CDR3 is TGCAGTGCTAGAGATGCCTTAGCGGGGGAAGAGACCCAGTACTTC. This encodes CSARDALAGEETQYF.

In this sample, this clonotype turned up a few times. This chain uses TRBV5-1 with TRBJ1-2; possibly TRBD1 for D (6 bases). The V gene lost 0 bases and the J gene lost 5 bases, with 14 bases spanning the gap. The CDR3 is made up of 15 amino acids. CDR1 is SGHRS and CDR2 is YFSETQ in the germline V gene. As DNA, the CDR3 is TGCGCCAGCAGCTTGGAACAGGGAATCCCTTATGGCTACACCTTC. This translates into CASSLEQGIPYGYTF.

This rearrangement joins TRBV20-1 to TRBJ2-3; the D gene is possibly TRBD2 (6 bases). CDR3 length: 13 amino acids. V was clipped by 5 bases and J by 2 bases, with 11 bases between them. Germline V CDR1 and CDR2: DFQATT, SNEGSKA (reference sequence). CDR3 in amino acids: CSASGSYTDTQYF. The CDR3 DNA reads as TGCAGTGCTTCCGGGAGCTACACAGATACGCAGTATTTT.

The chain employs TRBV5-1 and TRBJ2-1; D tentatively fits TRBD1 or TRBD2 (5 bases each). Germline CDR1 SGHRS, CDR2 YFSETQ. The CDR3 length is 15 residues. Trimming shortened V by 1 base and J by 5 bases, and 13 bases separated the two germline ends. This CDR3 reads CASSLLARGHNEQFF. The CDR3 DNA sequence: TGCGCCAGCAGCTTGTTGGCCCGGGGCCACAATGAGCAGTTCTTC.

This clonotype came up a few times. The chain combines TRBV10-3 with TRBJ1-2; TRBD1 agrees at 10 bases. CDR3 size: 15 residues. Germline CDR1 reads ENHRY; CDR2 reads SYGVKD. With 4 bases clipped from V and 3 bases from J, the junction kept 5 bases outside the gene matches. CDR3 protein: CAISVGQGGDYGYTF. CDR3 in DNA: TGTGCCATCAGTGTCGGACAGGGGGGTGACTATGGCTACACCTTC.

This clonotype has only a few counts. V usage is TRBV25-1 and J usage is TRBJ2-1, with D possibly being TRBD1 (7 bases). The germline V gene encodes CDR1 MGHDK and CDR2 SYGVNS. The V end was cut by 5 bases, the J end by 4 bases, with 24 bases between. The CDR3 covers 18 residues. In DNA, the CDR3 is TGTGCCAGCAGTCCCTCTAGGAGGGGGCCGGCCCAATACAATGAGCAGTTCTTC. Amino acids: CASSPSRRGPAQYNEQFF.

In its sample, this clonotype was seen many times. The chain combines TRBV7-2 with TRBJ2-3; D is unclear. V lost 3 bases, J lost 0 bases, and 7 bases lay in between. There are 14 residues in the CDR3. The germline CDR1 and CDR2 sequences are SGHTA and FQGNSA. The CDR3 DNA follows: TGTGCCAGCAGCTTTGATTACAGCACAGATACGCAGTATTTT. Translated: CASSFDYSTDTQYF.

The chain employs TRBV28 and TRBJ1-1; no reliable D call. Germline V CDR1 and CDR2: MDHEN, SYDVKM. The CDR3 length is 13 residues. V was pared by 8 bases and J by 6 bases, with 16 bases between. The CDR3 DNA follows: TGTGCCAGCCCTCGGCCGGGTTCTGCTGAAGCTTTCTTT. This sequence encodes CASPRPGSAEAFF.

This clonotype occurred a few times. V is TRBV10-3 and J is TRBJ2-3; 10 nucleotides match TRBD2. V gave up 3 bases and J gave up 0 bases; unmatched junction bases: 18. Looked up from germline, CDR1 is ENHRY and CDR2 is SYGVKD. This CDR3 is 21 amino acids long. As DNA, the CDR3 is TGTGCCATCAGTGAAGTTGGTGGTAGCGGGGGGACTAAAACTAGCACAGATACGCAGTATTTT. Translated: CAISEVGGSGGTKTSTDTQYF.

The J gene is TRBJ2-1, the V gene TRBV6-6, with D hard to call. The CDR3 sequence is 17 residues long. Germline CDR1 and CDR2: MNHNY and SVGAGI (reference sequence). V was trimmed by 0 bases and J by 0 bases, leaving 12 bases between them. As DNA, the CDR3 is TGTGCCAGCAGTTACTCGAGAGACACCAGCTCCTACAATGAGCAGTTCTTC. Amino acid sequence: CASSYSRDTSSYNEQFF.

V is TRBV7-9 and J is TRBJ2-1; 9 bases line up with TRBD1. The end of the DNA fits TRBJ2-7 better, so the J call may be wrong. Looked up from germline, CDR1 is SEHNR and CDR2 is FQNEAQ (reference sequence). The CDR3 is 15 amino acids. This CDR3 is CASSSGTGISYEQYF. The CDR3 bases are TGTGCCAGCAGCTCCGGGACAGGGATCTCCTACGAGCAGTACTTC.

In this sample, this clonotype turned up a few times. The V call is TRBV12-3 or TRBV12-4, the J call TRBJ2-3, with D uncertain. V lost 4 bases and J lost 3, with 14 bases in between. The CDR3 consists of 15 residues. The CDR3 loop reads CASSSMGAGTDTQYF. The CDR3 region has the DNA TGTGCCAGCAGTTCGATGGGCGCCGGGACAGATACGCAGTATTTT.

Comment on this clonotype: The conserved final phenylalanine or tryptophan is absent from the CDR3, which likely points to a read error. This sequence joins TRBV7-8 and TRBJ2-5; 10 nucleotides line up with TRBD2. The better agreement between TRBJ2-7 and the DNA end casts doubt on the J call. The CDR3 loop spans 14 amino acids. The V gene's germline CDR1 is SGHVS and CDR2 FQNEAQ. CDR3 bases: TGTGCCAGCAGCCTCGGGACTAGCGACAACGAGCAGTACTTA. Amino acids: CASSLGTSDNEQYL.

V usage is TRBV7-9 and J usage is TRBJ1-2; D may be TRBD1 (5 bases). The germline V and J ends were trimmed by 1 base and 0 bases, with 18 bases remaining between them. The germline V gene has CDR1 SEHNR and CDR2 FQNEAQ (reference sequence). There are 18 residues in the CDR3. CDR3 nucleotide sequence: TGTGCCAGCAGCTTAGGGGGGACTACCATCCCCTCTAACTATGGCTACACCTTC. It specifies CASSLGGTTIPSNYGYTF.

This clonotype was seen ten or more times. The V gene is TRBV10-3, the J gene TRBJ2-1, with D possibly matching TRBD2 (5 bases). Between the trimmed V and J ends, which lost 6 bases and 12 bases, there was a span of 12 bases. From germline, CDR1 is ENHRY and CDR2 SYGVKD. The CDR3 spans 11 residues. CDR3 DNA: TGTGCCATCAGGGACTCCGAGGGGCAGTTCTTC. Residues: CAIRDSEGQFF.

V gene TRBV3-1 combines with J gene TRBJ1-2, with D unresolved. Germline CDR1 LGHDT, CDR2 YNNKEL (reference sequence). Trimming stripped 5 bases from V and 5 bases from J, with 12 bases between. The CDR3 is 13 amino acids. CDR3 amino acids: CASSSGGRYGYTF. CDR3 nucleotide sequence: TGTGCCAGCAGCTCGGGAGGCCGTTATGGCTACACCTTC.

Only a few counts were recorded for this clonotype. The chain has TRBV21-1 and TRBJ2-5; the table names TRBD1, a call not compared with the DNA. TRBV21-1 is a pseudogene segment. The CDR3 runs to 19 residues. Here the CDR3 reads CASSKDGVQEGGPDRTQYF. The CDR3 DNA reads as TGTGCCAGCAGCAAAGATGGAGTACAGGAAGGGGGTCCAGATAGGACCCAGTACTTC.

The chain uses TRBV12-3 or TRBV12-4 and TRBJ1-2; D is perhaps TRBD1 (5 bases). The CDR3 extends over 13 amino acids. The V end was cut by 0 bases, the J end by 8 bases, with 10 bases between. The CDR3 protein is CASSLAGRVGYTF. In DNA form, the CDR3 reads TGTGCCAGCAGTTTAGCTGGCAGGGTCGGCTACACCTTC.

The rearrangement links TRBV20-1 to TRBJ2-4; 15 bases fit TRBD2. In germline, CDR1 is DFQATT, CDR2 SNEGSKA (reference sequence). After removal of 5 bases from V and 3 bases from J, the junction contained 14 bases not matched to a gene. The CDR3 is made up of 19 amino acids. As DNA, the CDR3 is TGCAGTGCTTTCGGGACTAGCGGGGGGTCTAGGTTGGTCAAAAACATTCAGTACTTC. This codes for CSAFGTSGGSRLVKNIQYF.

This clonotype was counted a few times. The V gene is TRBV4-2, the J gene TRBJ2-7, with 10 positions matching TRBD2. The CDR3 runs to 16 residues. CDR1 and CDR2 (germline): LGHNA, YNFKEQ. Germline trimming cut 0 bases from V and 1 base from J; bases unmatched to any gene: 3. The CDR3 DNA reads TGTGCCAGCAGCCAAGATGCGACTAGCGGGTCCTACGAGCAGTACTTC. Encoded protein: CASSQDATSGSYEQYF.

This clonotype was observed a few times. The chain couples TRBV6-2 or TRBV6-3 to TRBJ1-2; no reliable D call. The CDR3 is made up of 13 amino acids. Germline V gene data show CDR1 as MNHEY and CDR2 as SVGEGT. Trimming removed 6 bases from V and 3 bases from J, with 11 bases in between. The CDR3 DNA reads TGTGCCAGCAGCTGGACGGACGACTATGGCTACACCTTC. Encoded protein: CASSWTDDYGYTF.

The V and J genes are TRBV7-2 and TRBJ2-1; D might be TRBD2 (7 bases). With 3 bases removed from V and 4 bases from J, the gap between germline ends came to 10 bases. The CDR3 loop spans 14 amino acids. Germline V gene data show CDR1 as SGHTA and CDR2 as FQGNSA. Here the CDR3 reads CASSFRGAYNEQFF. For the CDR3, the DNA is TGTGCCAGCAGCTTTCGGGGGGCTTACAATGAGCAGTTCTTC. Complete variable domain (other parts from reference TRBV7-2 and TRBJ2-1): GAGVSQSPSNKVTEKGKDVELRCDPISGHTALYWYRQSLGQGLEFLIYFQGNSAPDKSGLPSDRFSAERTGGSVSTLTIQRTQQEDSAVYLCASSFRGAYNEQFFGPGTRLTVL.

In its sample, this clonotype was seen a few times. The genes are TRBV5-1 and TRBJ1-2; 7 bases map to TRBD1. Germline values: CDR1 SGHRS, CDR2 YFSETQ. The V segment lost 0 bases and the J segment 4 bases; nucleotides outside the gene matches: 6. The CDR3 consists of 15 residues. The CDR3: CASSLDRGVGYGYTF. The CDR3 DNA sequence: TGCGCCAGCAGCTTGGACAGGGGTGTTGGCTATGGCTACACCTTC.

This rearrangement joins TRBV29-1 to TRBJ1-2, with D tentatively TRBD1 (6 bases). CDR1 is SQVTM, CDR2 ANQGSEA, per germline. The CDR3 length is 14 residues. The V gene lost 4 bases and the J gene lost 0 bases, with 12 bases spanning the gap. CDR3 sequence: CSVGPPGANYGYTF. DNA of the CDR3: TGCAGCGTTGGCCCACCAGGGGCTAACTATGGCTACACCTTC.

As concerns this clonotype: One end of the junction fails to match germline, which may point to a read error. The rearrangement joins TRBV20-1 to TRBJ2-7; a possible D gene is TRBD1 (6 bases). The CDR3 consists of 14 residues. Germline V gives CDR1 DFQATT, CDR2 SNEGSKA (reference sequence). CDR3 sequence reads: CSAGDRAGAGEQYF. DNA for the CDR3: TGCAGTGCTGGAGATCGAGCAGGGGCCGGGGAGCAGTACTTC.

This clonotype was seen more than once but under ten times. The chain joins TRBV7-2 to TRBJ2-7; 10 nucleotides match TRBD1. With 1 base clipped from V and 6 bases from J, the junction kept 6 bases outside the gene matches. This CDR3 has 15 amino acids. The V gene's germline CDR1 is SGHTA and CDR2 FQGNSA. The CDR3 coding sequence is TGTGCCAGCAGCTTAGATGGGACAGGGGTGACCGAGCAGTACTTC. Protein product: CASSLDGTGVTEQYF.

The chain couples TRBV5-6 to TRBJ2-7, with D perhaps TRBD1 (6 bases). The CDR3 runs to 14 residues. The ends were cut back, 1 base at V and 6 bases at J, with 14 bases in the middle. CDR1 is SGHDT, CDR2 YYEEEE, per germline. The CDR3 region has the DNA TGTGCCAGCAGCTTGCTCGGGACACCCTTCGAGCAGTACTTC. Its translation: CASSLLGTPFEQYF.